Presented here are 6 T cell receptor beta chains from one specimen sequenced in a study of siplizumab effects on memory and regulatory T cells. Generated by immunoSEQ multiplex PCR, the TCRdb table keeps only in-frame clones and is missing some. The table lists 50,000 to 55,000 clones, 95% to 97% of them singletons. The sample comprised naive CD4+ T cells sorted from blood. The receptors were sampled from a human donor in good health.

The chain uses TRBV5-1 and TRBJ2-7, with 12 bases aligning to TRBD2. The junction had 3 bases not matched to a gene; V was cut back by 3 bases and J by 2 bases. The CDR3 runs to 15 residues. Germline loops: CDR1 SGHRS, CDR2 YFSETQ. Here the CDR3 DNA reads TGCGCCAGCAGCTCGCGGACTAGCGGGACCTACGAGCAGTACTTC. Residues: CASSSRTSGTYEQYF.

The chain couples TRBV7-9 to TRBJ1-1, with D tentatively TRBD1 (6 bases). Germline CDR1 and CDR2: SEHNR and FQNEAQ (reference sequence). The CDR3 has 16 amino acids. V was trimmed by 5 bases and J by 6 bases, leaving 22 bases between them. CDR3 nucleotides: TGTGCCAGCAGCCTTCATCCGGGACATAAATACCCTGAAGCTTTCTTT. Amino acid sequence: CASSLHPGHKYPEAFF. The full variable domain, rest sourced from reference TRBV7-9 and TRBJ1-1, is DTGVSQNPRHKITKRGQNVTFRCDPISEHNRLYWYRQTLGQGPEFLTYFQNEAQLEKSRLLSDRFSAERPKGSFSTLEIQRTEQGDSAMYLCASSLHPGHKYPEAFFGQGTRLTVV.

This sequence joins TRBV7-3 and TRBJ2-1, with 7 bases aligning to TRBD1. With 4 bases clipped from V and 3 bases from J, the junction kept 6 bases outside the gene matches. Germline V gene lookup returns CDR1 SGHTA and CDR2 FQGTGA. The CDR3 has 15 amino acids. CDR3 in DNA: TGTGCCAGCAGCTCGACGGGACAGAACTACAATGAGCAGTTCTTC. Translation gives CASSSTGQNYNEQFF.

The genes are TRBV6-4 and TRBJ1-5; no firm D call. The CDR3 is 17 amino acids. Deletions cut 8 bases from V and 0 bases from J, with 20 bases between. Germline CDR1 is MRHNA and CDR2 is SNTAGT. The CDR3 region has the DNA TGTGCCAGCTTAGAGGAGGCGGCAAACTATAGCAATCAGCCCCAGCATTTT. It yields the protein CASLEEAANYSNQPQHF.

In DNA form, the CDR3 reads TGTGCCAGCAGCTTAGGCACAGGGAATCTCCAAGAGACCCAGTACTTC. Its protein product is CASSLGTGNLQETQYF. V is TRBV11-3 and J is TRBJ2-5, with D tentatively TRBD1 (6 bases). This CDR3 is 16 amino acids long. Germline V gene data show CDR1 as SGHNT and CDR2 as YENEEA. Trimming removed 1 base at V and 1 base at J, with 13 bases between.

The chain couples TRBV7-9 to TRBJ2-3; 11 positions agree with TRBD2. Germline values: CDR1 SEHNR, CDR2 FQNEAQ (reference sequence). The CDR3 is made up of 18 amino acids. Germline trimming cut 5 bases from V and 1 base from J; bases unmatched to any gene: 11. In DNA, the CDR3 is TGTGCCAGCAGCGCGGGGCTAGCGGGAGGAACTGGCACAGATACGCAGTATTTT. Residues: CASSAGLAGGTGTDTQYF.